Below are 29 T cell receptor beta chains sequenced from a single sample in a study of Graves' ophthalmopathy and Graves' hyperthyroidism. Scientists amplified the TCR beta CDR3 regions from RNA transcripts. Second-round multiplex PCR came after first-round RT-PCR with HTBI primers. TCRdb re-called the multiplex PCR reads with MiXCR, one entry per CDR3 protein. This sample has about 1.1 million distinct CDR3 sequences, with roughly two fifths found just once. Material for sequencing was peripheral blood or thyroid tissue (not recorded which). The receptors were sampled from an adult man with Graves' hyperthyroidism.

This clonotype was picked up a small number of times. The chain has TRBV12-3 or TRBV12-4 and TRBJ2-7, with D perhaps matching TRBD2 (6 bases). V was trimmed by 3 bases and J by 1 base, leaving 10 bases between them. The CDR3 runs to 14 residues. The CDR3 DNA follows: TGTGCCAGCAGTTTCAGACTAGTATCCTACGAGCAGTACTTC. The encoded protein is CASSFRLVSYEQYF.

This clonotype was detected only a few times. This chain links TRBV7-2 with TRBJ2-2, with D perhaps given as TRBD1 or TRBD2 (5 bases each). This CDR3 spans 14 amino acids. The V end lost 8 bases, the J end lost 4 bases, and 14 bases lay between the germline ends. The germline CDR1 and CDR2 sequences are SGHTA and FQGNSA. For the CDR3, the DNA is TGTGCCAGCGGATCTACTGGGGGCACCGGGGAGCTGTTTTTT. It is translated as CASGSTGGTGELFF.

The V and J genes are TRBV10-3 and TRBJ1-3; 9 bases map to TRBD1. Trimming removed 11 bases from V and 0 bases from J; junction bases left unmatched: 5. This CDR3 contains 14 residues. Germline-derived CDR1 and CDR2 are ENHRY and SYGVKD. CDR3 nucleotides: TGTGCCGTCACAGGGGGCCACTCTGGAAACACCATATATTTT. Its protein is CAVTGGHSGNTIYF.

This clonotype was counted many times. The rearrangement links TRBV5-4 to TRBJ2-6; D may be TRBD1 (5 bases). V lost 3 bases and J lost 4, with 11 bases in between. This CDR3 contains 15 residues. Germline loops: CDR1 SGHNT, CDR2 YYREEE (reference sequence). The CDR3 coding sequence is TGTGCCAGCAGCTCTCGGACACGGGGGGCCAACGTCCTGACTTTC. Translation: CASSSRTRGANVLTF.

Regarding this clonotype: A much larger clone differs from this one at a single base, so this may be a read error. The chain couples TRBV4-3 to TRBJ2-5; TRBD1 agrees at 7 bases. Germline CDR1 reads LGHNA; CDR2 reads YSLEER. J gave up 9 bases and V 0 bases, and 16 bases lay outside the gene matches. CDR3 length: 17 amino acids. CDR3 nucleotides: TGCGCCAGCAGCCAAGAGGGTAGGGGGCGAGGGTTTGAGGCCCAGTACTTC. Its protein product is CASSQEGRGRGFEAQYF.

With respect to this clonotype: A much larger clone differs by one base, so this may be a read error. The chain carries TRBV10-3 and TRBJ1-5; D not certain. The CDR3 has 13 residues. CDR1 is ENHRY and CDR2 is SYGVKD in the germline V gene. CDR3 residues: CASSYVGKQPQHF. The CDR3 DNA reads TGTGCCAGCAGCTACGTCGGCAAGCAGCCCCAGCATTTT.

Comments on this clonotype: In this CDR3 the conserved last residue, phenylalanine or tryptophan, is missing, so a read error is likely. This rearrangement joins TRBV19 to TRBJ1-1, with D possibly being TRBD1 (6 bases). V lost 10 bases and J lost 1, with 16 bases in between. The CDR3 loop spans 14 amino acids. Germline-derived CDR1 and CDR2 are LNHDA and SQIVND (reference sequence). DNA for the CDR3: TGTGCCACCACCATAGGACAGTCGAACACTGAAGCTTTCTCT. Protein sequence: CATTIGQSNTEAFS.

This clonotype appeared a few times. The CDR3 here is CASSEVGQSSYEQYF. CDR3 nucleotides: TGTGCCAGCAGTGAAGTGGGACAGAGCTCCTACGAGCAGTACTTC. The J gene is TRBJ2-7, the V gene TRBV6-6, with 7 nucleotides matching TRBD1. The V gene end was trimmed by 5 bases and the J gene end by 0 bases; junction bases not matched to a gene: 7. CDR3 length equals 15 residues. The germline V gene encodes CDR1 MNHNY and CDR2 SVGAGI (reference sequence).

With regard to this clonotype: One end of the junction fails to match germline, which may point to a read error. The CDR3 DNA is TGTGCCAGCAGCCAGGGACAGGGGCTGGGGGGATATAGTTCACCCCTCCACTTT. This translates into CASSQGQGLGGYSSPLHF. The chain carries TRBV13 and TRBJ1-6; 10 bases match TRBD1. The CDR3 contains 18 residues. Germline V gene sequence: CDR1 PRHDT, CDR2 FYEKMQ (reference sequence).

The chain uses TRBV12-3 or TRBV12-4 and TRBJ1-3, with D uncertain. The V end lost 10 bases, the J end lost 10 bases, and 23 bases lay between the germline ends. This CDR3 has 14 amino acids. CDR3 loop: CATTPQWLTSTIYF. Here the CDR3 DNA reads TGTGCCACCACCCCCCAATGGCTGACTAGTACCATATATTTT.

The gene calls are TRBV10-3 and TRBJ1-1; D remains ambiguous. Germline V CDR1 and CDR2: ENHRY, SYGVKD. The CDR3 runs to 12 residues. V was pared by 11 bases and J by 5 bases, with 15 bases between. In nucleotides, the CDR3 is TGTGCCTCCCTTGGGGTCGGGACTGAAGCTTTCTTT. Translation: CASLGVGTEAFF.

This clonotype has ten or more counts. In DNA, the CDR3 is TGTGCCAGCAGTGAGTTGTGGGGGGGCGCCCTCCAAGAGACCCAGTACTTC. Its translation is CASSELWGGALQETQYF. The gene calls are TRBV25-1 and TRBJ2-5; possible D gene TRBD2, 7 bases. V was pared by 3 bases and J by 1 base, with 18 bases between. The CDR3 spans 17 residues. Germline V gives CDR1 MGHDK, CDR2 SYGVNS.

Notes on this clonotype: A read error may explain this, as a much larger clone is one base away. This sequence joins TRBV7-2 and TRBJ1-5; a weak D match, TRBD1 (5 bases). The CDR3 runs 15 residues. CDR1 and CDR2 from the germline V gene are SGHTA and FQGNSA. Trimming removed 2 bases from V and 4 bases from J, with 12 bases in between. The CDR3 DNA reads TGTGCCAGCAGCTTAAGTGACAGACCAAATCAGCCCCAGCATTTT. Translating gives CASSLSDRPNQPQHF.

V usage is TRBV10-3 and J usage is TRBJ2-7; 14 bases fit TRBD2. Germline-derived CDR1 and CDR2 are ENHRY and SYGVKD. The CDR3 sequence is 14 residues long. The V gene end was trimmed by 8 bases and the J gene end by 4 bases; junction bases not matched to a gene: 4. The CDR3 sequence: CAIGTSGSSYEQYF. Here the CDR3 DNA reads TGTGCCATCGGGACTAGCGGGAGTTCGTACGAGCAGTACTTC.

The chain has TRBV15 and TRBJ2-2; unclear D gene. Germline values: CDR1 LNHNV, CDR2 YYDKDF (reference sequence). Trimming pared 0 bases from V and 9 bases from J, leaving 5 bases between. The CDR3 covers 12 residues. The CDR3 bases are TGTGCCACCAGCAGAGATGGTAGGGAGCTGTTTTTT. Its translation is CATSRDGRELFF.

This clonotype has ten or more counts. The chain couples TRBV7-2 to TRBJ2-7, with D possibly matching TRBD2 (5 bases). The CDR3 spans 14 residues. Trimming removed 5 bases from V and 6 bases from J, with 17 bases in between. The germline gives CDR1 SGHTA, CDR2 FQGNSA. CDR3 coding DNA: TGTGCCAGCAGCAATCCGACCAACCGGGGCGAGCAGTACTTC. Translated, it gives CASSNPTNRGEQYF.

This clonotype has a count of ten or more. The chain recombines TRBV7-9 with TRBJ1-4; the D gene is possibly TRBD1 (5 bases). Germline CDR1 SEHNR, CDR2 FQNEAQ (reference sequence). The CDR3 extends over 13 amino acids. Trimming removed 5 bases at V and 7 bases at J, with 11 bases between. The CDR3 region is CASSPAGTEKLFF. The CDR3 nucleotides read TGTGCCAGCAGCCCCGCAGGGACTGAAAAACTGTTTTTT.

A single count supports this clonotype. The gene calls are TRBV24-1 and TRBJ2-3, with 9 bases aligning to TRBD1. Germline CDR1 reads KGHDR; CDR2 reads SFDVKD. The CDR3 spans 15 residues. V was pared by 5 bases and J by 3 bases, with 5 bases of the junction left unmatched. CDR3 bases: TGTGCCACCAGTGGGGGACAGGGAAGGACAGATACGCAGTATTTT. This sequence encodes CATSGGQGRTDTQYF.

As to this clonotype: With a much larger clone just one base away, this may be a read error. The V call is TRBV12-3 or TRBV12-4, the J call TRBJ1-1; the D is unclear. The V gene lost 7 bases and the J gene lost 3 bases, with 9 bases spanning the gap. This CDR3 comprises 12 residues. The CDR3 DNA follows: TGTGCCAGCACCCGGGAGGACACTGAAGCTTTCTTT. Encoded protein: CASTREDTEAFF.

This clonotype was picked up a small number of times. This chain connects TRBV4-3 to TRBJ1-2; D is perhaps TRBD1 (5 bases). This CDR3 has 15 residues. Germline V gene data show CDR1 as LGHNA and CDR2 as YSLEER. The V end lost 0 bases, the J end lost 0 bases, and 8 bases lay between the germline ends. Here the CDR3 reads CASSQETATNYGYTF. The CDR3 DNA reads as TGCGCCAGCAGCCAAGAGACAGCCACTAACTATGGCTACACCTTC.

The rearrangement joins TRBV7-9 to TRBJ2-2; 9 bases agree with TRBD1. This CDR3 region has 15 residues. Germline V lookup: CDR1 SEHNR, CDR2 FQNEAQ (reference sequence). J gave up 2 bases and V 5 bases, and 3 bases lay outside the gene matches. The CDR3 sequence is CASSGQGQNTGELFF. The DNA for the CDR3 is TGTGCCAGCAGCGGACAGGGGCAAAACACCGGGGAGCTGTTTTTT.

In this sample, this clonotype turned up many times. The chain couples TRBV5-1 to TRBJ2-3, with 7 bases that match TRBD1. The CDR3 consists of 12 residues. The germline gives CDR1 SGHRS, CDR2 YFSETQ. The V segment lost 2 bases and the J segment 10 bases; nucleotides outside the gene matches: 4. Here the CDR3 reads CASSFTGVAQYF. CDR3 sequence (DNA): TGCGCCAGCAGCTTTACAGGGGTCGCGCAGTATTTT.

The CDR3 loop reads CASSSTTGVGSTEAFF. CDR3 bases: TGTGCCAGCAGTTCCACGACAGGTGTGGGGAGTACTGAAGCTTTCTTT. The chain is built from TRBV27 and TRBJ1-1, with D possibly matching TRBD1 (6 bases). Between the trimmed V and J ends, which lost 4 bases and 5 bases, there was a span of 20 bases. CDR1 and CDR2 (germline): MNHEY, SMNVEV (reference sequence). This CDR3 has 16 amino acids.

This clonotype occurred a few times. The V call is TRBV12-3 or TRBV12-4, the J call TRBJ1-1, with 7 positions matching TRBD1. This CDR3 has 15 residues. J lost 10 bases, V lost 3 bases, and 14 bases had no gene match. The CDR3 sequence is CASSFSAGGAIGAFF. For the CDR3, the DNA is TGTGCCAGCAGTTTCTCCGCAGGGGGTGCGATTGGAGCTTTCTTT.

The chain has TRBV7-3 and TRBJ2-5; D gene ambiguous. V gave up 4 bases and J gave up 3 bases, with 15 bases separating them. The CDR3 is made up of 15 amino acids. Germline V lookup: CDR1 SGHTA, CDR2 FQGTGA. In DNA, the CDR3 is TGTGCCAGCAGCTCACCACGAGACCAAAAAGAGACCCAGTACTTC. It specifies CASSSPRDQKETQYF.

The chain uses TRBV15 and TRBJ2-6, with D perhaps matching TRBD2 (5 bases). Trimming pared 5 bases from V and 9 bases from J, leaving 11 bases between. The CDR3 is made up of 13 amino acids. Germline CDR1 LNHNV, CDR2 YYDKDF (reference sequence). For the CDR3, the DNA is TGTGCCACCAGCGTAAGCCGGGACAACGTCCTGACTTTC. This sequence encodes CATSVSRDNVLTF.

This clonotype appeared many times. The genes are TRBV12-3 or TRBV12-4 and TRBJ1-5; 8 bases are shared with TRBD1. This CDR3 comprises 13 residues. J gave up 5 bases and V 7 bases, and 4 bases lay outside the gene matches. CDR3 residues: CASKLQGDQPQHF. The CDR3 DNA sequence: TGTGCCAGCAAACTACAGGGGGATCAGCCCCAGCATTTT.

The table lists this clonotype with many counts. The chain carries TRBV29-1 and TRBJ2-2; 8 bases are shared with TRBD2. Losses at the gene ends were 6 bases for V and 4 bases for J; bases not matched to a gene: 7. The CDR3 covers 14 residues. From germline, CDR1 is SQVTM and CDR2 ANQGSEA. DNA of the CDR3: TGCAGCGTCGGTAGCGGGGACTTCACCGGGGAGCTGTTTTTT. It encodes CSVGSGDFTGELFF.

The genes are TRBV15 and TRBJ1-3, with no clear D. CDR1 is LNHNV, CDR2 YYDKDF, per germline (reference sequence). Trimming shortened V by 0 bases and J by 4 bases, and 16 bases separated the two germline ends. The CDR3 covers 17 residues. CDR3 residues: CATSREADQVGGNTIYF. In DNA, the CDR3 is TGTGCCACCAGCAGAGAGGCTGACCAGGTTGGGGGAAACACCATATATTTT. The full variable domain, its missing parts supplied by reference TRBV15 and TRBJ1-3, is DAMVIQNPRYQVTQFGKPVTLSCSQTLNHNVMYWYQQKSSQAPKLLFHYYDKDFNNEADTPDNFQSRRPNTSFCFLDIRSPGLGDTAMYLCATSREADQVGGNTIYFGEGSWLTVV.